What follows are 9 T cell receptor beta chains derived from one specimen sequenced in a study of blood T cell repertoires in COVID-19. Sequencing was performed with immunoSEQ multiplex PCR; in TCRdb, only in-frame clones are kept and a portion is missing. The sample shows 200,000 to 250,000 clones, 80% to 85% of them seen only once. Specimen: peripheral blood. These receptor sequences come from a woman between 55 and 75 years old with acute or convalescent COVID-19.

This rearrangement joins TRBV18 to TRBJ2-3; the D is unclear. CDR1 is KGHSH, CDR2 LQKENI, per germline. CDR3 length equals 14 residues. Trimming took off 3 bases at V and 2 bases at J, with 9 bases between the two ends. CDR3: CASSPSGLTDTQYF. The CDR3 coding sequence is TGTGCCAGCTCACCCTCTGGGCTCACAGATACGCAGTATTTT.

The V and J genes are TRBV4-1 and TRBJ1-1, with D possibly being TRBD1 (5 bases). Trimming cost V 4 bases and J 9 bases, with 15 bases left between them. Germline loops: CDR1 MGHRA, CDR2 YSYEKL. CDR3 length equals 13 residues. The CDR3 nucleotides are TGCGCCAGCAGCCCCGGAAGGTACAGGAAAGCTTTCTTT. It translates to CASSPGRYRKAFF.

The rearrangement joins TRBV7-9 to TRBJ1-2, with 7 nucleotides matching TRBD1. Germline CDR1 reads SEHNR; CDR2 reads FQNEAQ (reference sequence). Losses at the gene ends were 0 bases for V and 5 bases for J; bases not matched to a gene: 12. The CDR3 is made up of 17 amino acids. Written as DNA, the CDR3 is TGTGCCAGCAGCTTAGCCAACAGGGGAGCGGCCCTATATGGCTACACCTTC. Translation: CASSLANRGAALYGYTF.

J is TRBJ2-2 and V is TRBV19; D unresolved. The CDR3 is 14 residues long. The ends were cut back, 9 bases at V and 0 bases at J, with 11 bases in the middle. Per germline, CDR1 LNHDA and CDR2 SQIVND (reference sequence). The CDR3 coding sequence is TGTGCCAGCCGGGTCGCAGCGAACACCGGGGAGCTGTTTTTT. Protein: CASRVAANTGELFF.

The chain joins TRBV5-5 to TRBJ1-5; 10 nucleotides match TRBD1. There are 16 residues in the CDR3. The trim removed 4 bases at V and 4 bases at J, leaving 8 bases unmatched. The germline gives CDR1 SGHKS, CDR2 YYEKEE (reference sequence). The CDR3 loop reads CASSAWDRGPNQPQHF. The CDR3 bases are TGTGCCAGCAGCGCATGGGACAGGGGTCCGAATCAGCCCCAGCATTTT.

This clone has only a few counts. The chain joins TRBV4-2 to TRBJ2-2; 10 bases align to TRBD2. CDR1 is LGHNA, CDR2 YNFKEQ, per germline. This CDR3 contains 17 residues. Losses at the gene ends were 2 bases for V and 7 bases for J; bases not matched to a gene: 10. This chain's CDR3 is CASSQIALAGTSGELFF. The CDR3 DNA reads TGTGCCAGCAGCCAAATCGCACTAGCGGGGACTAGCGGGGAGCTGTTTTTT.

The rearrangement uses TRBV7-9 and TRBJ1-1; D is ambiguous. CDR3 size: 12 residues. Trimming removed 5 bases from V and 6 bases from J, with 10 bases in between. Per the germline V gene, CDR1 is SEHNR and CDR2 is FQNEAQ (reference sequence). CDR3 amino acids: CASSPEFAEAFF. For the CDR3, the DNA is TGTGCCAGCAGCCCAGAATTCGCTGAAGCTTTCTTT. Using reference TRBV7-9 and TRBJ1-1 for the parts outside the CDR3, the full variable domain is DTGVSQNPRHKITKRGQNVTFRCDPISEHNRLYWYRQTLGQGPEFLTYFQNEAQLEKSRLLSDRFSAERPKGSFSTLEIQRTEQGDSAMYLCASSPEFAEAFFGQGTRLTVV.

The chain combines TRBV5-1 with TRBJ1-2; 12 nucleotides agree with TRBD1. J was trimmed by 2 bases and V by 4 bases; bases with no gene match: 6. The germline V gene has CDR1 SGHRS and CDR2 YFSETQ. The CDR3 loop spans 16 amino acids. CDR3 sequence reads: CASSTGTGGSNYGYTF. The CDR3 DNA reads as TGCGCCAGCAGCACCGGGACAGGGGGCTCCAACTATGGCTACACCTTC.

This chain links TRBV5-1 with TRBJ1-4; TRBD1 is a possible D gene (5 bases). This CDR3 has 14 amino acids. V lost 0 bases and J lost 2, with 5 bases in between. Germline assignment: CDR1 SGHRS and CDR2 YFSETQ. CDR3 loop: CASSLDRTNEKLFF. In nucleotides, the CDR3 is TGCGCCAGCAGCTTGGACAGGACTAATGAAAAACTGTTTTTT.